One sample yielded the 14 T cell receptor beta chains listed below, sequenced in a study of T-cell reconstitution after alpha-beta-depleted transplantation in children. As it was prepared, the TCRbeta library received unique molecular identifiers. TCRdb ran MiXCR on the PCR reads and lists one entry per CDR3 protein. The table shows approximately 300,000 distinct CDR3 sequences, with around 10% occurring only once. The sequenced sample was PBMCs, obtained before TCRalphabeta/CD19-depleted stem cell transplant. Every receptor here comes from a boy younger than two with acute myeloid leukemia, due to receive a stem cell transplant.

This chain connects TRBV12-3 or TRBV12-4 to TRBJ1-2; 10 nucleotides align to TRBD1. This CDR3 spans 13 amino acids. Trimming removed 6 bases from V and 8 bases from J; junction bases left unmatched: 6. DNA of the CDR3: TGTGCCAGCAGCCCAACGACAGGGGGCGGCTACACCTTC. Protein: CASSPTTGGGYTF.

This clonotype was detected ten times or more. The rearrangement uses TRBV28 and TRBJ2-2; 11 bases are shared with TRBD2. The CDR3 contains 18 residues. The germline CDR1 and CDR2 sequences are MDHEN and SYDVKM. With 1 base clipped from V and 5 bases from J, the junction kept 9 bases outside the gene matches. CDR3 nucleotide sequence: TGTGCCAGCAGTTTATATAGTAGCGGGAGGGCCGGAACCGGGGAGCTGTTTTTT. It translates to CASSLYSSGRAGTGELFF.

Ten or more counts support this clonotype. The CDR3 here is CSVASLRRPGELFF. The DNA for the CDR3 is TGCAGCGTTGCTTCGCTTCGTAGGCCCGGGGAGCTGTTTTTT. The chain joins TRBV29-1 to TRBJ2-2; no reliable D call. Germline V CDR1 and CDR2: SQVTM, ANQGSEA. There are 14 residues in the CDR3. V was clipped by 4 bases and J by 6 bases, with 15 bases between them.

As regards this clonotype: A read error is possible here, since a much larger clone lies one base away. The chain joins TRBV5-1 to TRBJ2-3; TRBD2 matches 8 bases. This CDR3 is 17 amino acids long. V lost 1 base and J lost 2; bases outside the gene matches: 9. The germline V gene has CDR1 SGHRS and CDR2 YFSETQ. Written as DNA, the CDR3 is TGCGCCAGCAGCTTGTCCAGACTAGCGCCTACCACAGATACGCAGTATTTT. Its translation: CASSLSRLAPTTDTQYF. Full variable domain (outside the CDR3, taken from reference TRBV5-1 and TRBJ2-3): KAGVTQTPRYLIKTRGQQVTLSCSPISGHRSVSWYQQTPGQGLQFLFEYFSETQRNKGNFPGRFSGRQFSNSRSEMNVSTLELGDSALYLCASSLSRLAPTTDTQYFGPGTRLTVL.

This clonotype was seen ten or more times. The genes are TRBV20-1 and TRBJ2-1; 8 bases fit TRBD2. The CDR3 totals 14 residues. The germline V gene has CDR1 DFQATT and CDR2 SNEGSKA (reference sequence). V lost 3 bases to trimming and J lost 6 bases; unmatched junction nucleotides: 7. CDR3 DNA sequence: TGCAGTGCTAGCGGGAGGGCCCTCCGCAATGAGCAGTTCTTC. It is translated as CSASGRALRNEQFF.

This clonotype occurred many times. The chain couples TRBV9 to TRBJ2-1; 8 bases align to TRBD2. Germline assignment: CDR1 SGDLS and CDR2 YYNGEE. J was trimmed by 7 bases and V by 0 bases; bases with no gene match: 6. The CDR3 has 15 amino acids. The chain's CDR3 is CASSVGGGRSNEQFF. The CDR3 nucleotides read TGTGCCAGCAGCGTAGGGGGCGGGAGGAGTAATGAGCAGTTCTTC.

This clonotype was observed many times. J is TRBJ2-5 and V is TRBV20-1, with 10 bases lining up with TRBD1. The CDR3 contains 16 residues. Germline V gene sequence: CDR1 DFQATT, CDR2 SNEGSKA (reference sequence). Unmatched junction bases numbered 11, after V lost 3 bases and J lost 4 bases. The CDR3 nucleotides read TGCAGTGCTAGTTCCCGGGACAGGGGCTTCCGAGAGACCCAGTACTTC. Translating gives CSASSRDRGFRETQYF.

This clonotype was counted ten times or more. The chain uses TRBV6-7 and TRBJ2-2; no clear D. TRBV6-7 is flagged as an ORF with uncertain function. The CDR3 runs 14 residues. Trimming left V 2 bases short and J 5 bases short, with 9 bases between. The CDR3 sequence: CASSYASRTGELFF. Here the CDR3 DNA reads TGTGCCAGCAGTTACGCCTCAAGAACCGGGGAGCTGTTTTTT.

This clonotype was detected many times. The genes are TRBV24-1 and TRBJ2-3; D remains ambiguous. The CDR3 sequence is 13 residues long. Per the germline V gene, CDR1 is KGHDR and CDR2 is SFDVKD. V was clipped by 4 bases and J by 4 bases, with 8 bases between them. In DNA, the CDR3 is TGTGCCACCAGTGAAGTAACAGCAGATACGCAGTATTTT. Its protein product is CATSEVTADTQYF.

This clonotype was recorded a few times. The chain employs TRBV12-3 or TRBV12-4 and TRBJ2-7; D is perhaps TRBD1 (5 bases). Trimming removed 2 bases at V and 6 bases at J, with 8 bases between. This CDR3 region has 12 residues. The CDR3 spells CASSLPRVEQYF. As DNA, the CDR3 is TGTGCCAGCAGTTTACCCAGGGTCGAGCAGTACTTC.

This clonotype was detected ten times or more. CDR3 coding DNA: TGCGCCAGCAGCCCTGGACAGGGGGCAGATACGCAGTATTTT. This codes for CASSPGQGADTQYF. The J gene is TRBJ2-3, the V gene TRBV5-1; 10 bases match TRBD1. The CDR3 is 14 amino acids. Germline CDR1 reads SGHRS; CDR2 reads YFSETQ. V was clipped by 4 bases and J by 4 bases; unmatched bases: 3.

This clonotype has at least ten counts. The chain carries TRBV7-7 and TRBJ2-1; a weak D match, TRBD2 (6 bases). Germline-derived CDR1 and CDR2 are SSHAT and FNYEAQ (reference sequence). This CDR3 has 13 amino acids. The V gene lost 5 bases and the J gene lost 6 bases, with 11 bases spanning the gap. Here the CDR3 reads CASSLTRGNEQFF. The DNA of the CDR3 is TGTGCCAGCAGCCTGACTAGGGGCAATGAGCAGTTCTTC.

This clonotype was detected many times. The rearrangement joins TRBV5-1 to TRBJ2-3; 10 bases match TRBD2. J was trimmed by 3 bases and V by 1 base; bases with no gene match: 11. CDR3 length equals 18 residues. Germline CDR1 SGHRS, CDR2 YFSETQ. The CDR3 loop is CASSLTSGGARVTDTQYF. In nucleotides, the CDR3 is TGCGCCAGCAGCTTGACAAGCGGGGGGGCCAGGGTGACAGATACGCAGTATTTT.

Many counts were recorded for this clonotype. This chain joins TRBV11-2 and TRBJ2-3; TRBD1 matches at 10 bases. Germline loops: CDR1 SGHAT, CDR2 FQNNGV. V was pared by 1 base and J by 5 bases, with 12 bases of the junction left unmatched. The CDR3 is 18 residues long. The chain's CDR3 is CASSLGPFGTGVKDTQYF. The CDR3 nucleotides are TGTGCCAGCAGCTTAGGCCCCTTTGGGACAGGGGTTAAAGATACGCAGTATTTT.